Presented here are 5 T cell receptor beta chains from one specimen sequenced in a study of blood T cell repertoires in COVID-19 (TCRdb year 2020). The method behind the library was the immunoSEQ multiplex PCR assay. Drawn from immuneACCESS, this table holds only the in-frame rearrangements with V and J called that TCRdb kept. Clones are partly lost; checked studies trace under half to an unresolved V gene and leave the rest unexplained. For this sample the table gives roughly 110,000 clones, of which 84% were detected only once. The top ten clonotypes cover 11% to 15% of the sample. Sequencing used peripheral blood. These receptor sequences come from a woman aged 60-75 years with acute or convalescent COVID-19.

This clone has a handful of counts. V gene TRBV12-5 combines with J gene TRBJ1-1, with 11 bases aligning to TRBD1. J lost 5 bases, V lost 1 base, and 3 bases had no gene match. Germline-derived CDR1 and CDR2 are LGHNT and FRNRAP. CDR3 length equals 15 residues. The CDR3 bases are TGTGCTAGTGGTTTGGGGACAGGGGGCGGAACTGAAGCTTTCTTT. Translated: CASGLGTGGGTEAFF. Using reference TRBV12-5 and TRBJ1-1 for the parts outside the CDR3, the full variable domain is DARVTQTPRHKVTEMGQEVTMRCQPILGHNTVFWYRQTMMQGLELLAYFRNRAPLDDSGMPKDRFSAEMPDATLATLKIQPSEPRDSAVYFCASGLGTGGGTEAFFGQGTRLTVV.

The table lists this clone with a count of one. The chain joins TRBV18 to TRBJ1-2, with TRBD1 matching 7 bases. Unmatched junction bases numbered 10, after V lost 6 bases and J lost 3 bases. The germline V gene encodes CDR1 KGHSH and CDR2 LQKENI. The CDR3 totals 15 residues. Written as DNA, the CDR3 is TGTGCCAGCTCCAGGGAACAGGGGTATCACTATGGCTACACCTTC. It yields the protein CASSREQGYHYGYTF.

This clone was observed a single time. The chain is built from TRBV18 and TRBJ2-5; 9 positions agree with TRBD1. With 6 bases clipped from V and 5 bases from J, the junction kept 7 bases outside the gene matches. The CDR3 is 14 residues long. Looked up from germline, CDR1 is KGHSH and CDR2 is LQKENI. CDR3 in amino acids: CASSIQGARETQYF. The CDR3 DNA sequence: TGTGCCAGCTCCATACAGGGGGCCCGGGAGACCCAGTACTTC.

The CDR3 DNA follows: TGCGCCAGCAGCTTGGGCGCGGCGAACACTGAAGCTTTCTTT. This gives the protein CASSLGAANTEAFF. V and J are TRBV5-1 and TRBJ1-1; D remains unclear. V lost 0 bases and J 1 base, leaving 7 bases between the germline ends. The CDR3 is 14 amino acids. Germline loops: CDR1 SGHRS, CDR2 YFSETQ.

In this sample, this clone turned up a few times. V is TRBV4-2 and J is TRBJ1-5; the D is unclear. Germline CDR1 is LGHNA and CDR2 is YNFKEQ. The CDR3 consists of 15 residues. Trimming stripped 1 base from V and 2 bases from J, with 9 bases between. The CDR3 sequence is CASSQAGGGNQPQHF. Here the CDR3 DNA reads TGTGCCAGCAGCCAAGCAGGCGGGGGCAATCAGCCCCAGCATTTT.